This TCR beta chain was recovered during a study of cytomegalovirus exposure and HLA in healthy donors. General observations from the study: An analysis that was carried out later associated 16,951 TCR beta sequences with HLA alleles at 0.05 false discovery rate. In a later analysis, V- and J-gene trimming of beta chains associated with a DCLRE1C missense variant, replicated independently. CMV antigen specificity was confirmed in vitro for a few CMV-associated chains.

A remark on this clone: Its antigen is undetermined.

Although they were nominally healthy when sampled, donors likely had unrecorded immune exposures. It was with 60 Vbeta and 13 Jbeta primers that the PCR ran. Profiling relied on immunoSEQ multiplex PCR, and the TCRdb table lists in-frame clones only, not all of them. In all, the sample yields under 65,000 clones. Trimming left V 7 bases short and J 1 base short, with 20 bases between. Per the germline V gene, CDR1 is SGHNT and CDR2 is YYREEE (reference sequence). This CDR3 spans 16 amino acids. The TCR sequence derives from a woman aged 35 to 49 in good health and CMV-seronegative. The sequencing sample was made of PBMCs. This chain connects TRBV5-4 to TRBJ1-1; perhaps TRBD1 as D (6 bases). CDR3 in DNA: TGTGCCAGCTTCGGGGGGCAGTCTGGGACGAACACTGAAGCTTTCTTT. Its protein is CASFGGQSGTNTEAFF.